Below are 21 T cell receptor beta chains sequenced from a single sample in a study of T cells in Graves' hyperthyroidism and ophthalmopathy. RNA transcripts provided the source from which TCR beta CDR3 regions were amplified. TCR CDR3 regions were first amplified by RT-PCR with HTBI primers. TCRdb re-derived calls from the multiplex PCR reads in MiXCR, one entry per CDR3 protein. Of under 350,000 distinct CDR3 sequences listed, around 15% were seen once; the top ten hold approximately 60%. Specimen: blood. The receptor source for this set is an older woman with Graves' ophthalmopathy.

There are a few counts of this clonotype. This rearrangement joins TRBV12-5 to TRBJ2-7; D might be TRBD1 (5 bases). This CDR3 is 13 amino acids long. V was pared by 1 base and J by 6 bases, with 10 bases between. The germline V gene encodes CDR1 LGHNT and CDR2 FRNRAP. The CDR3 DNA is TGTGCTAGTGGTTTGGATTCAGGGCGCGAGCAGTACTTC. Protein product: CASGLDSGREQYF.

This clonotype was picked up many times. This chain joins TRBV24-1 and TRBJ2-3; D call uncertain. The germline V gene encodes CDR1 KGHDR and CDR2 SFDVKD. The CDR3 sequence is 15 residues long. Trimming removed 1 base at V and 6 bases at J, with 13 bases between. The CDR3 spells CATSDFYRGDDTQYF. The CDR3 DNA reads TGTGCCACCAGTGATTTCTACAGAGGAGATGATACGCAGTATTTT.

The J gene is TRBJ2-2, the V gene TRBV18; no firm D call. The CDR3 contains 15 residues. The V gene lost 2 bases and the J gene lost 5 bases, with 12 bases spanning the gap. CDR1 and CDR2 from the germline V gene are KGHSH and LQKENI. CDR3 nucleotides: TGTGCCAGCTCACCAGGTGGTACTACTACCGGGGAGCTGTTTTTT. This sequence encodes CASSPGGTTTGELFF.

This clonotype was detected many times. The chain combines TRBV20-1 with TRBJ2-7, with D possibly matching TRBD2 (5 bases). The CDR3 runs 12 residues. The V end lost 4 bases, the J end lost 3 bases, and 10 bases lay between the germline ends. Germline CDR1 and CDR2: DFQATT and SNEGSKA (reference sequence). CDR3 loop: CSAIWGDYEQYF. The CDR3 DNA reads as TGCAGTGCTATTTGGGGAGACTACGAGCAGTACTTC.

CDR3 DNA: TGTGCCAGCAGTGACCCGCTGATGGAGACCCAGTACTTC. It yields the protein CASSDPLMETQYF. The V and J genes are TRBV6-1 and TRBJ2-5; D gene unclear. Trimming took 3 bases from V and 5 from J, leaving 10 bases between them. This CDR3 has 13 residues. CDR1 MNHNS and CDR2 SASEGT come from the germline V gene.

This clonotype has ten or more counts. V gene TRBV7-2 combines with J gene TRBJ2-3; D might be TRBD2 (5 bases). CDR1 and CDR2 from the germline V gene are SGHTA and FQGNSA. The CDR3 is 14 residues long. Trimming shortened V by 5 bases and J by 6 bases, and 15 bases separated the two germline ends. The CDR3 bases are TGTGCCAGCAGCCGGCGCAACGGACTTGATACGCAGTATTTT. Translated: CASSRRNGLDTQYF.

Ten or more counts support this clonotype. The genes are TRBV7-3 and TRBJ2-3; the D call may be TRBD1 or TRBD2 (6 bases each). The CDR3 is 14 amino acids. Germline CDR1 and CDR2: SGHTA and FQGTGA. V shed 0 bases and J shed 6 bases, with 10 bases lying between them. CDR3 DNA: TGTGCCAGCAGCTTAACGGGGGGCGATGATACGCAGTATTTT. Translating it yields CASSLTGGDDTQYF.

The CDR3 DNA reads as TGTGCCAGCAGTTACTCCGAGGGTGGGGTTGATGAAAAACTGTTTTTT. Amino acid sequence: CASSYSEGGVDEKLFF. This chain joins TRBV6-5 and TRBJ1-4; D is unresolved. This CDR3 has 16 residues. CDR1 MNHEY and CDR2 SVGAGI come from the germline V gene. The V end lost 0 bases, the J end lost 6 bases, and 14 bases lay between the germline ends.

Turning to this clonotype: A much larger clone sits a single nucleotide away, making a read error possible. The V call is TRBV7-2, the J call TRBJ1-1, with D unresolved. This CDR3 spans 14 amino acids. Germline V gene sequence: CDR1 SGHTA, CDR2 FQGNSA. CDR3 in DNA: TGTGCCGGCAGCTGGCGGAGAGAGAACACTGAAGCTTTCTTT. Translation gives CAGSWRRENTEAFF.

This clonotype showed up many times. The chain is built from TRBV6-1 and TRBJ1-5; D unresolved. V was pared by 6 bases and J by 0 bases, with 15 bases between. This CDR3 is 16 amino acids long. CDR1 is MNHNS, CDR2 SASEGT, per germline. CDR3 coding DNA: TGTGCCAGCAGGGACGGGTCAGTTAATAGCAATCAGCCCCAGCATTTT. Protein sequence: CASRDGSVNSNQPQHF.

V is TRBV6-9 and J is TRBJ2-2, with 7 bases aligning to TRBD2. Germline CDR1 is MNHGY and CDR2 is SVAAGI. V lost 2 bases, J lost 7 bases, and 10 bases stayed unmatched. CDR3 length: 16 residues. The CDR3 nucleotides read TGTGCCAGCAGTTATCCGGGCGGGAGAGGAGGCGGGGAGCTGTTTTTT. Translating it yields CASSYPGGRGGGELFF.

This clonotype was counted at least ten times. The chain is built from TRBV11-1 and TRBJ2-2; D call uncertain. Germline V CDR1 and CDR2: SGHAT, FQDESV (reference sequence). With 5 bases removed from V and 1 base from J, the gap between germline ends came to 5 bases. The CDR3 has 13 residues. CDR3 sequence (DNA): TGTGCCAGCAGCAGGATGAACACCGGGGAGCTGTTTTTT. It encodes CASSRMNTGELFF. Full variable domain (outside the CDR3, taken from reference TRBV11-1 and TRBJ2-2): EAEVAQSPRYKITEKSQAVAFWCDPISGHATLYWYRQILGQGPELLVQFQDESVVDDSQLPKDRFSAERLKGVDSTLKIQPAELGDSAMYLCASSRMNTGELFFGEGSRLTVL.

The chain uses TRBV7-9 and TRBJ1-1; 10 bases line up with TRBD1. In germline, CDR1 is SEHNR, CDR2 FQNEAQ (reference sequence). This CDR3 is 16 amino acids long. V dropped 2 bases and J dropped 7; count of bases not matched to a gene: 10. CDR3 in DNA: TGTGCCAGCAGCTTACGGACAGGGGGTCATCATAGTGAAGCTTTCTTT. Translation gives CASSLRTGGHHSEAFF.

This clonotype has a count of ten or more. The rearrangement uses TRBV7-2 and TRBJ1-2; tentatively, D is TRBD1 (5 bases). Deletions cut 1 base from V and 8 bases from J, with 11 bases between. The V gene's germline CDR1 is SGHTA and CDR2 FQGNSA. The CDR3 has 13 residues. The CDR3 nucleotides read TGTGCCAGCAGCTTAGGTTCAGGGAGAGGCTACACCTTC. Amino acid sequence: CASSLGSGRGYTF.

The rearrangement uses TRBV9 and TRBJ2-1; tentative D call: TRBD2 (6 bases). CDR3 size: 15 residues. The V and J ends lost 1 base and 6 bases respectively, with 14 bases between them. Germline V gives CDR1 SGDLS, CDR2 YYNGEE. Written as DNA, the CDR3 is TGTGCCAGCAGCGTACGCCCGACTAGAGGCAATGAGCAGTTCTTC. Translated, it gives CASSVRPTRGNEQFF.

This clonotype was recorded a few times. The chain combines TRBV7-9 with TRBJ2-7; tentative D call: TRBD2 (6 bases). Germline-derived CDR1 and CDR2 are SEHNR and FQNEAQ (reference sequence). Between the trimmed V and J ends, which lost 5 bases and 7 bases, there was a span of 12 bases. The CDR3 has 12 amino acids. In DNA form, the CDR3 reads TGTGCCAGCAGCCTTGGAGGGGTTGAGCAGTACTTC. This sequence encodes CASSLGGVEQYF.

This clonotype has more than one count but fewer than ten. V gene TRBV5-5 combines with J gene TRBJ2-1, with 8 nucleotides matching TRBD2. The CDR3 contains 15 residues. The germline gives CDR1 SGHKS, CDR2 YYEKEE (reference sequence). Trimming cost V 4 bases and J 5 bases; bases outside gene matches: 8. The CDR3 is CASSILAGGHNEQFF. In DNA, the CDR3 is TGTGCCAGCAGCATTCTGGCGGGGGGACACAATGAGCAGTTCTTC. Full variable domain (rest looked up from reference TRBV5-5 and TRBJ2-1): DAGVTQSPTHLIKTRGQQVTLRCSPISGHKSVSWYQQVLGQGPQFIFQYYEKEERGRGNFPDRFSARQFPNYSSELNVNALLLGDSALYLCASSILAGGHNEQFFGPGTRLTVL.

In this sample, this clonotype turned up many times. The chain combines TRBV6-2 or TRBV6-3 with TRBJ2-7; TRBD2 matches at 9 bases. The trim removed 7 bases at V and 1 base at J, leaving 8 bases unmatched. The CDR3 length is 15 residues. In germline, CDR1 is MNHEY, CDR2 SVGEGT. The CDR3 sequence is CASNELAGLSYEQYF. CDR3 bases: TGTGCCAGCAACGAACTAGCGGGTCTTTCCTACGAGCAGTACTTC.

In its sample, this clonotype was seen a few times. This chain uses TRBV30 with TRBJ1-3; no clear D gene. Trimming took off 0 bases at V and 3 bases at J, with 15 bases between the two ends. From germline, CDR1 is GTSNPN and CDR2 SVGIG (reference sequence). This CDR3 region has 16 residues. For the CDR3, the DNA is TGTGCCTGGAGTGTATACAGCAATCGACTTGGAAACACCATATATTTT. Translation: CAWSVYSNRLGNTIYF.

This clonotype was counted only a few times. The chain links TRBV9 to TRBJ2-1; unclear D gene. V lost 4 bases and J lost 4, with 9 bases in between. Germline V gene lookup returns CDR1 SGDLS and CDR2 YYNGEE. This CDR3 comprises 13 residues. CDR3 coding DNA: TGTGCCAGCAGCCCAACAGTATACAATGAGCAGTTCTTC. Encoded protein: CASSPTVYNEQFF.

The chain combines TRBV18 with TRBJ1-2, with TRBD1 matching over 10 bases. This CDR3 has 15 residues. Germline V CDR1 and CDR2: KGHSH, LQKENI. Losses at the gene ends were 2 bases for V and 7 bases for J; bases not matched to a gene: 7. Written as DNA, the CDR3 is TGTGCCAGCTCACCAAATTCGGGACAGGGGTCTGGCTACACCTTC. Translating it yields CASSPNSGQGSGYTF.